This TCR beta chain stems from a study of cytomegalovirus exposure and HLA in healthy donors. The wider study: Ancestry clustering placed more than 65% of around 400 genotyped donors in the Caucasian-associated cluster. Study-level results: Researchers catalogued 150 or so TCR beta chains as cytomegalovirus-associated. TCR beta sequences reportedly predicted most subjects' HLA-A and HLA-B alleles accurately. In a later analysis, DRB1 alleles had the most associated TCRs; HLA-C alleles the fewest.

Worth noting for this clone: Its target is unknown.

V lost 6 bases to trimming and J lost 9 bases; unmatched junction nucleotides: 5. The CDR3 length is 12 residues. Germline V gene data show CDR1 as SGHDN and CDR2 as FVKESK. The PCR made use of 60 Vbeta and 13 Jbeta primers. Data came from immunoSEQ multiplex PCR; TCRdb stores just in-frame clones and leaves some out. The data hold 150,000 or so clones, with 8.5% to 10% observed a single time. V gene TRBV14 combines with J gene TRBJ2-4; 7 bases are shared with TRBD2. Sample: PBMCs. This TCR derives from a man aged 45 to 65 in good health and CMV-seronegative. The CDR3 is CASSQGGTIQYF. The CDR3 DNA reads TGTGCCAGCAGTCAGGGAGGGACCATTCAGTACTTC.